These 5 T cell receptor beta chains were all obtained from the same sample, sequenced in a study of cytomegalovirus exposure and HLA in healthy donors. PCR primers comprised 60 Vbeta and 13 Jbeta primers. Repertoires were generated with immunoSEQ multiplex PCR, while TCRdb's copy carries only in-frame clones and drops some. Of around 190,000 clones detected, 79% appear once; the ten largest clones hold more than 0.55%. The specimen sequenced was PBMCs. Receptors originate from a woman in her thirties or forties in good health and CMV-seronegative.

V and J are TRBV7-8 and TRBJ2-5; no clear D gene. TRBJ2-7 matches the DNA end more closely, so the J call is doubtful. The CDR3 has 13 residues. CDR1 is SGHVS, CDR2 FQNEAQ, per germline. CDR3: CASSPRLGHEQYF. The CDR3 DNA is TGTGCCAGCAGCCCACGCTTGGGCCACGAGCAGTACTTC.

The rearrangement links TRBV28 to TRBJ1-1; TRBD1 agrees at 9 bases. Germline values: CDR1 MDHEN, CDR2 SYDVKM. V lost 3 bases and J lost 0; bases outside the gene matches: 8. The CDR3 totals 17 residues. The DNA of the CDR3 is TGTGCCAGCAGTTTCGGGAGACAGGGGGGCCTGAACACTGAAGCTTTCTTT. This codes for CASSFGRQGGLNTEAFF.

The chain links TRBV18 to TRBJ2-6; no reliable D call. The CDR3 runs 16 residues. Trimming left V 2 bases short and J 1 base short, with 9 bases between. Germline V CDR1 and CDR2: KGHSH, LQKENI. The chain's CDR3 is CASSPNSPSGANVLTF. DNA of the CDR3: TGTGCCAGCTCACCAAATTCCCCTTCTGGGGCCAACGTCCTGACTTTC.

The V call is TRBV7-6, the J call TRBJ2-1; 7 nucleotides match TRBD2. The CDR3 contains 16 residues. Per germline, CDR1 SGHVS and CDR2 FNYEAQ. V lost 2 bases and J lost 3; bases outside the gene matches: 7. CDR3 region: CASSLMAGELYNEQFF. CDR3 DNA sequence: TGTGCCAGCAGCTTAATGGCGGGAGAACTCTACAATGAGCAGTTCTTC.

Here the CDR3 reads CASSLLTGGRDYTF. CDR3 nucleotides: TGTGCCAGCAGCTTACTGACAGGGGGCCGGGACTACACCTTC. The chain couples TRBV7-9 to TRBJ1-2; 10 positions agree with TRBD1. This CDR3 comprises 14 residues. Germline V gene sequence: CDR1 SEHNR, CDR2 FQNEAQ (reference sequence). V dropped 2 bases and J dropped 10; count of bases not matched to a gene: 7.